A single sample is the source of the 23 T cell receptor beta chains below, sequenced in a study of blood T cell repertoires in COVID-19. Measured with immunoSEQ multiplex PCR; TCRdb has only the in-frame clones, and not every one. Of 200,000 to 250,000 clones listed, approximately 85% are singletons. The sequencing sample was made of PBMCs or T cells enriched from blood (not recorded which). These receptors originate from a woman in her forties or fifties with acute COVID-19.

CDR3 bases: TGTGCCAGCAGCCAACCCGACGGGGGGGGGCTCTATGGCTACACCTTC. It is translated as CASSQPDGGGLYGYTF. The V call is TRBV3-1 (or the pseudogene TRBV3-2), the J call TRBJ1-2, with a weak D call TRBD1 (6 bases). Trimming stripped 2 bases from V and 4 bases from J, with 17 bases between. The germline gives CDR1 LGHDT, CDR2 YNNKEL (reference sequence). The CDR3 has 16 residues.

The chain is built from TRBV6-1 and TRBJ1-2; 9 bases are a match to TRBD1. In germline, CDR1 is MNHNS, CDR2 SASEGT. CDR3 length: 14 amino acids. Trimming cost V 3 bases and J 4 bases; bases outside gene matches: 3. As DNA, the CDR3 is TGTGCCAGCAGTGAGTCGACAGGGGGCTATGGCTACACCTTC. Its protein is CASSESTGGYGYTF.

The rearrangement joins TRBV7-9 to TRBJ1-5; the match to TRBD1 covers 8 bases. Germline V gene sequence: CDR1 SEHNR, CDR2 FQNEAQ (reference sequence). V dropped 5 bases and J dropped 1; count of bases not matched to a gene: 7. The CDR3 runs 16 residues. CDR3 sequence reads: CASSNDRGRSNQPQHF. The CDR3 DNA reads TGTGCCAGCAGCAATGACAGGGGAAGGAGCAATCAGCCCCAGCATTTT.

The chain carries TRBV29-1 and TRBJ1-2, with a tentative D call TRBD1 (6 bases). This CDR3 region has 13 residues. The ends were cut back, 0 bases at V and 5 bases at J, with 10 bases in the middle. Germline V gene sequence: CDR1 SQVTM, CDR2 ANQGSEA. CDR3 loop: CSVEELGQYGYTF. In DNA, the CDR3 is TGCAGCGTTGAAGAATTAGGACAGTATGGCTACACCTTC.

V is TRBV4-3 and J is TRBJ2-5; D not resolved. Per germline, CDR1 LGHNA and CDR2 YSLEER. The germline V and J ends were trimmed by 3 bases and 3 bases, with 8 bases remaining between them. This CDR3 has 13 amino acids. The CDR3 loop is CASSQAREETQYF. CDR3 nucleotides: TGCGCCAGCAGCCAGGCCCGGGAAGAGACCCAGTACTTC.

The V gene is TRBV20-1, the J gene TRBJ1-4; D is undetermined. V gave up 1 base and J gave up 6 bases, with 3 bases separating them. In germline, CDR1 is DFQATT, CDR2 SNEGSKA (reference sequence). The CDR3 contains 11 residues. CDR3 nucleotides: TGCAGTGCTAGAGCGGATGAAAAACTGTTTTTT. This gives the protein CSARADEKLFF.

The V and J genes are TRBV10-3 and TRBJ2-7, with TRBD2 identical over 10 bases. There are 14 residues in the CDR3. V shed 10 bases, J shed 7 bases, and the junction held 13 bases outside the gene matches. Germline values: CDR1 ENHRY, CDR2 SYGVKD. In DNA, the CDR3 is TGTGCCACCCAAAATCCTAGCGGGGGATGGGAGCAGTACTTC. Translating gives CATQNPSGGWEQYF.

This rearrangement joins TRBV7-2 to TRBJ2-3; maybe TRBD2 (7 bases). The CDR3 extends over 15 amino acids. With 3 bases removed from V and 0 bases from J, the gap between germline ends came to 10 bases. The germline CDR1 and CDR2 sequences are SGHTA and FQGNSA. CDR3: CASSFAGASTDTQYF. CDR3 DNA sequence: TGTGCCAGCAGCTTTGCGGGGGCCAGCACAGATACGCAGTATTTT.

The chain carries TRBV10-2 and TRBJ2-1, with D perhaps matching TRBD1 (6 bases). V dropped 2 bases and J dropped 5 bases, with 13 bases sitting between them. Germline V gene sequence: CDR1 WSHSY, CDR2 SAAADI. The CDR3 is made up of 15 amino acids. CDR3 amino acids: CASSEADRRDNEQFF. Written as DNA, the CDR3 is TGCGCCAGCAGTGAGGCCGACAGGCGAGACAATGAGCAGTTCTTC.

There are a few counts of this clone. The chain combines TRBV4-1 with TRBJ2-1; TRBD1 might be the D (6 bases). CDR3 length: 15 residues. Trimming shortened V by 1 base and J by 7 bases, and 14 bases separated the two germline ends. Germline V gene lookup returns CDR1 MGHRA and CDR2 YSYEKL. The CDR3 is CASSQGSVQGNEQFF. The CDR3, as DNA: TGCGCCAGCAGCCAAGGATCGGTACAGGGAAATGAGCAGTTCTTC.

This rearrangement joins TRBV19 to TRBJ2-1, with 7 bases identical to TRBD2. J gave up 1 base and V 5 bases, and 8 bases lay outside the gene matches. The CDR3 sequence is 16 residues long. CDR1 and CDR2 (germline): LNHDA, SQIVND (reference sequence). For the CDR3, the DNA is TGTGCCAGTAGTCCGCTCGAAGCGGGGTCCTACAATGAGCAGTTCTTC. Its translation: CASSPLEAGSYNEQFF.

This rearrangement joins TRBV18 to TRBJ2-2, with 8 bases aligning to TRBD1. The CDR3 sequence is 14 residues long. Looked up from germline, CDR1 is KGHSH and CDR2 is LQKENI. V gave up 3 bases and J gave up 3 bases; unmatched junction bases: 0. CDR3 DNA: TGTGCCAGCTCACCGGGACAGGACACCGGGGAGCTGTTTTTT. The encoded protein is CASSPGQDTGELFF.

The V call is TRBV7-6, the J call TRBJ2-7; 7 bases match TRBD1. Germline V gives CDR1 SGHVS, CDR2 FNYEAQ. Trimming cost V 6 bases and J 3 bases; bases outside gene matches: 8. This CDR3 contains 14 residues. The CDR3 is CASRPKPGGYEQYF. The DNA for the CDR3 is TGTGCCAGCAGGCCGAAGCCAGGGGGCTACGAGCAGTACTTC. The variable domain in full, completed from reference TRBV7-6 and TRBJ2-7, reads GAGVSQSPRYKVTKRGQDVALRCDPISGHVSLYWYRQALGQGPEFLTYFNYEAQQDKSGLPNDRFSAERPEGSISTLTIQRTEQRDSAMYRCASRPKPGGYEQYFGPGTRLTVT.

The chain has TRBV2 and TRBJ1-1; D remains ambiguous. Trimming cost V 4 bases and J 2 bases, with 11 bases left between them. CDR1 SNHLY and CDR2 FYNNEI come from the germline V gene. The CDR3 is made up of 14 amino acids. CDR3 sequence (DNA): TGTGCCAGCAGTGGGCGGGCAGCCAACACTGAAGCTTTCTTT. Residues: CASSGRAANTEAFF.

J is TRBJ2-3 and V is TRBV10-2, with D possibly TRBD1 on 6 matching bases. The CDR3 consists of 12 residues. Germline V lookup: CDR1 WSHSY, CDR2 SAAADI. V was trimmed by 2 bases and J by 6 bases, leaving 6 bases between them. The CDR3 loop is CASSEQGDTQYF. The CDR3 DNA is TGCGCCAGCAGTGAGCAGGGGGATACGCAGTATTTT.

This rearrangement joins TRBV5-8 to TRBJ2-3, with TRBD2 matching 7 bases. Looked up from germline, CDR1 is SGHTS and CDR2 is YDEGEE. With V trimmed by 2 bases and J by 2 bases, 5 bases remained unmatched. CDR3 length equals 15 residues. DNA of the CDR3: TGTGCCAGCAGCTTTGCGCGGGGGAACACAGATACGCAGTATTTT. Residues: CASSFARGNTDTQYF.

The V gene is TRBV7-8, the J gene TRBJ2-3; TRBD2 is a possible D gene (5 bases). The V and J ends lost 5 bases and 4 bases respectively, with 13 bases between them. Germline V CDR1 and CDR2: SGHVS, FQNEAQ. The CDR3 length is 14 residues. The CDR3: CASSPASQSDTQYF. CDR3 DNA: TGTGCCAGCAGCCCGGCTAGCCAGTCAGATACGCAGTATTTT.

V gene TRBV18 combines with J gene TRBJ2-7; tentative D call: TRBD1 (5 bases). Germline V gene sequence: CDR1 KGHSH, CDR2 LQKENI. This CDR3 has 13 amino acids. The ends were cut back, 2 bases at V and 3 bases at J, with 8 bases in the middle. CDR3 DNA sequence: TGTGCCAGCTCACCAGGGGCCGGCTACGAGCAGTACTTC. The encoded protein is CASSPGAGYEQYF.

The chain employs TRBV9 and TRBJ1-2, with D hard to call. The CDR3 is 15 residues long. Trimming cost V 6 bases and J 6 bases, with 21 bases left between them. The germline gives CDR1 SGDLS, CDR2 YYNGEE. The CDR3 sequence: CASTSEDVGKDGYTF. As DNA, the CDR3 is TGTGCCAGCACCTCAGAAGACGTCGGGAAGGATGGCTACACCTTC.

CDR3 protein: CASSEGAPMNTEAFF. CDR3 nucleotides: TGTGCCAGCAGTGAAGGGGCGCCTATGAACACTGAAGCTTTCTTT. This chain uses TRBV2 with TRBJ1-1; no clear D gene. Germline V CDR1 and CDR2: SNHLY, FYNNEI. The germline V and J ends were trimmed by 1 base and 0 bases, with 9 bases remaining between them. The CDR3 loop spans 15 amino acids.

V is TRBV6-4 and J is TRBJ2-1, with TRBD1 matching over 7 bases. The CDR3 extends over 14 amino acids. V lost 5 bases, J lost 4 bases, and 5 bases stayed unmatched. The germline gives CDR1 MRHNA, CDR2 SNTAGT. CDR3 nucleotides: TGTGCCAGCAGTAAGACAGGGAAGTACAATGAGCAGTTCTTC. This encodes CASSKTGKYNEQFF.

This chain uses TRBV19 with TRBJ1-5; D call uncertain. V gave up 9 bases and J gave up 4 bases, with 13 bases separating them. There are 13 residues in the CDR3. Per the germline V gene, CDR1 is LNHDA and CDR2 is SQIVND (reference sequence). The DNA of the CDR3 is TGTGCCAGCCTTGGGAGGAGTAATCAGCCCCAGCATTTT. This encodes CASLGRSNQPQHF.

This clone was observed once. The chain recombines TRBV4-1 with TRBJ1-4; D call uncertain. The V end lost 2 bases, the J end lost 1 base, and 11 bases lay between the germline ends. Germline loops: CDR1 MGHRA, CDR2 YSYEKL. This CDR3 region has 16 residues. The CDR3 loop reads CASSQIRKRTNEKLFF. DNA for the CDR3: TGCGCCAGCAGCCAAATCAGAAAAAGAACTAATGAAAAACTGTTTTTT.